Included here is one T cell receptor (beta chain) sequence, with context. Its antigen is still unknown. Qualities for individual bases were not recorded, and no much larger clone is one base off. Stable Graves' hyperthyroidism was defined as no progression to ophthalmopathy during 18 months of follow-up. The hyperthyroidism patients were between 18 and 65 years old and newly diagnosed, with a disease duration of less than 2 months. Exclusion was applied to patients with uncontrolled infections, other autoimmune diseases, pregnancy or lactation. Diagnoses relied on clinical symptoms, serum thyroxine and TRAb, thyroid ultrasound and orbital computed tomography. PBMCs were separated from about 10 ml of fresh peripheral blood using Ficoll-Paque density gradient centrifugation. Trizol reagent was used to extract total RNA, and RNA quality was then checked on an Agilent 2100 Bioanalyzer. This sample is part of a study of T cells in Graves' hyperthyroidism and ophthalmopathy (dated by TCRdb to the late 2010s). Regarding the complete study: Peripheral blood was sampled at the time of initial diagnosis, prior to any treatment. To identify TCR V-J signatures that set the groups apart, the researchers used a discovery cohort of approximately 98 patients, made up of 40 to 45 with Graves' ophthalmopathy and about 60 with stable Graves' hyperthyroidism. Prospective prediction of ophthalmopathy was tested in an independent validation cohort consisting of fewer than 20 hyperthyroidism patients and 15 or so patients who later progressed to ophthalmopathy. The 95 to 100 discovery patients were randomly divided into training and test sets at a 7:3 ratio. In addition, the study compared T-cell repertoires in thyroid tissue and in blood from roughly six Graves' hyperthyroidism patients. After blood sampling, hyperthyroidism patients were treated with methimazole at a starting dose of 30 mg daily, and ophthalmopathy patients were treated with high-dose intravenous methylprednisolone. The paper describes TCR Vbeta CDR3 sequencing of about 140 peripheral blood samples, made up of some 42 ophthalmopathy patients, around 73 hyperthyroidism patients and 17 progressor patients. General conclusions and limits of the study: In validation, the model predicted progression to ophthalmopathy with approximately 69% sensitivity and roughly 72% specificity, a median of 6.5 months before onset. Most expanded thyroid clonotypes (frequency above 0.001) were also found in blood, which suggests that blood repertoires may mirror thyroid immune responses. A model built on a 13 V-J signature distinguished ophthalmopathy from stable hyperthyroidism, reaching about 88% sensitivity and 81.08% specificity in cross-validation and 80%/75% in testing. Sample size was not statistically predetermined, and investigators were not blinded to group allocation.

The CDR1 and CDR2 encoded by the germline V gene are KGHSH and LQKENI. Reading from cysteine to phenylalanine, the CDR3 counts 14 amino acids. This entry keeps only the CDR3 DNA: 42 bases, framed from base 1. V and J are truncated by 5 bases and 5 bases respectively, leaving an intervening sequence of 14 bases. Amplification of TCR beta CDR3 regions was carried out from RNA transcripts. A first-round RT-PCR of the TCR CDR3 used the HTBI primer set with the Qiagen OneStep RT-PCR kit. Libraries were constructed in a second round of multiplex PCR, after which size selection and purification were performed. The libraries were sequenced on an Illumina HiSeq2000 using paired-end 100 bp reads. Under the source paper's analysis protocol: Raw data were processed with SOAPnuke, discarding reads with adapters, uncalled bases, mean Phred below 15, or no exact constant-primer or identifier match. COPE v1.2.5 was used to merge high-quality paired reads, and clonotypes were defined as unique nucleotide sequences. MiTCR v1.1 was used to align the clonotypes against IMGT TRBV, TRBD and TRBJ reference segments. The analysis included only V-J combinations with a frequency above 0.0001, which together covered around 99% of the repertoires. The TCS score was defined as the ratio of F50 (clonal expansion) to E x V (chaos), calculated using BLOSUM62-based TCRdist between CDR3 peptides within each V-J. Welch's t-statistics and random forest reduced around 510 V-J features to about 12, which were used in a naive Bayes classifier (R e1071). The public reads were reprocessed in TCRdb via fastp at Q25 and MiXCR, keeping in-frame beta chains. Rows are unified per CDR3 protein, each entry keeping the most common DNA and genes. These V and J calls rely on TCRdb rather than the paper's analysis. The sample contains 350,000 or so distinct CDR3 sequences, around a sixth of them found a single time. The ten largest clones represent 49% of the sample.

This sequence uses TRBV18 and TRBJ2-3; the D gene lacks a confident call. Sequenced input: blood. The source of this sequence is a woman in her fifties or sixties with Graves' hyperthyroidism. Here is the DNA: TGTGCCAGCTCAATCGCCTCAAGAGAAGATACGCAGTATTTT. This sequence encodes CASSIASREDTQYF.